Reported below is one T cell receptor (beta chain). This entry is derived from a study of blood T cell repertoires in COVID-19. TCRdb keeps only in-frame clones here, not all; method: immunoSEQ multiplex PCR. The profile covers fewer than 250,000 clones, with roughly 92% appearing a single time and around 0.84% taken by the ten largest. This CDR3 contains 12 residues. Looked up from germline, CDR1 is SQVTM and CDR2 is ANQGSEA. V was pared by 8 bases and J by 4 bases, with 5 bases of the junction left unmatched. The genes are TRBV29-1 and TRBJ1-1, with 9 positions matching TRBD1. Sequences were obtained from peripheral blood. The clonotype was recovered from a man between 60 and 70 years old with COVID-19, enrolled during active disease. The CDR3 DNA sequence: TGCAGCTCCGGGACAGGGCCCACTGAAGCTTTCTTT. Protein product: CSSGTGPTEAFF.